The 15 T cell receptor beta chains given below trace back to one sample, sequenced in a study of cytomegalovirus exposure and HLA in healthy donors. PCR employed 60 Vbeta and 13 Jbeta primers. The assay was immunoSEQ multiplex PCR, and TCRdb's table has in-frame clones only and misses some. Of 100,000 to 150,000 clones listed, approximately 80% are singletons. Sequencing was performed on PBMCs. These TCRs come from a man younger than 35 in good health and CMV-seropositive.

For this clone: One end of the junction varies from germline; a read error may be responsible. The chain carries TRBV4-2 and TRBJ2-6; tentatively, D is TRBD1 (6 bases). Germline values: CDR1 LGHNA, CDR2 YNFKEQ. This CDR3 spans 16 amino acids. CDR3 DNA: TGTGCCAGCAGCCAGGGACACCTCTCTGGGGCCAACGGCCTGACTTTC. It specifies CASSQGHLSGANGLTF.

V gene TRBV4-1 combines with J gene TRBJ1-3, with D uncertain. This CDR3 is 17 amino acids long. V was cut by 3 bases and J by 0 bases, with 15 bases left in between. CDR1 is MGHRA and CDR2 is YSYEKL in the germline V gene. CDR3 in DNA: TGCGCCAGCAGCCACGACCTACAGTTACTCTCTGGAAACACCATATATTTT. Amino acid sequence: CASSHDLQLLSGNTIYF.

This chain uses TRBV7-8 with TRBJ2-7, with 8 bases matching TRBD1. The length of the CDR3 is 15 residues. The ends lost 1 base at V and 2 bases at J; junction bases unmatched: 4. Germline-derived CDR1 and CDR2 are SGHVS and FQNEAQ. The CDR3: CASSLGDRGTYEQYF. CDR3 DNA: TGTGCCAGCAGCTTAGGAGACAGGGGAACCTACGAGCAGTACTTC.

This chain uses TRBV9 with TRBJ1-2; the D is unclear. Germline V gene lookup returns CDR1 SGDLS and CDR2 YYNGEE. The CDR3 is made up of 14 amino acids. V was clipped by 0 bases and J by 3 bases, with 9 bases between them. The CDR3 region is CASSVDWADYGYTF. In nucleotides, the CDR3 is TGTGCCAGCAGCGTAGATTGGGCAGACTATGGCTACACCTTC.

This clone was counted a few times. This chain connects TRBV9 to TRBJ2-1, with D possibly being TRBD2 (5 bases). Trimming left V 3 bases short and J 5 bases short, with 18 bases between. The CDR3 has 16 residues. Germline V gives CDR1 SGDLS, CDR2 YYNGEE. The CDR3 DNA sequence: TGTGCCAGCAGCGGGGGAAGGGCTAGCCAAGACAATGAGCAGTTCTTC. It translates to CASSGGRASQDNEQFF.

This chain links TRBV5-1 with TRBJ1-2; TRBD1 aligns across 9 bases. Germline CDR1 and CDR2: SGHRS and YFSETQ. J gave up 1 base and V 0 bases, and 4 bases lay outside the gene matches. There are 16 residues in the CDR3. The CDR3 region is CASSLEGQGINYGYTF. CDR3 DNA: TGCGCCAGCAGCTTGGAAGGACAGGGGATTAACTATGGCTACACCTTC.

V usage is TRBV6-1 and J usage is TRBJ1-3, with D unclear. Germline V gene data show CDR1 as MNHNS and CDR2 as SASEGT. The V and J ends lost 2 bases and 1 base respectively, with 15 bases between them. The CDR3 is made up of 17 amino acids. CDR3 residues: CASSETGRPGSGNTIYF. CDR3 coding DNA: TGTGCCAGCAGTGAAACGGGCAGGCCGGGATCTGGAAACACCATATATTTT.

The V and J genes are TRBV6-5 and TRBJ1-5, with D perhaps TRBD1 (6 bases). V lost 7 bases to trimming and J lost 4 bases, with 17 bases between them. Germline assignment: CDR1 MNHEY and CDR2 SVGAGI. The CDR3 sequence is 15 residues long. CDR3 sequence (DNA): TGTGCCAGCATCCACTCAGGGGTACAAAATCAGCCCCAGCATTTT. Protein: CASIHSGVQNQPQHF.

V and J are TRBV6-6 and TRBJ1-5, with TRBD1 as a possible D gene (5 bases). Per the germline V gene, CDR1 is MNHNY and CDR2 is SVGAGI (reference sequence). V lost 6 bases and J lost 1, with 7 bases in between. The CDR3 contains 13 residues. The CDR3 sequence is CASSGQSNQPQHF. The CDR3 nucleotides are TGTGCCAGCAGCGGACAAAGCAATCAGCCCCAGCATTTT.

The V gene is TRBV27, the J gene TRBJ2-1; TRBD1 matches 10 bases. This CDR3 is 15 amino acids long. Germline-derived CDR1 and CDR2 are MNHEY and SMNVEV (reference sequence). V lost 8 bases and J lost 4; bases outside the gene matches: 8. CDR3 in DNA: TGTGCCAGCTGCCGACAGGGGGCACCTTACAATGAGCAGTTCTTC. Amino acid sequence: CASCRQGAPYNEQFF.

CDR3 amino acids: CAESGFEPQHF. The CDR3 coding sequence is TGTGCTGAGTCAGGGTTTGAGCCCCAGCATTTT. The J gene is TRBJ1-5, the V gene TRBV12-5; TRBD1 is a possible D gene (5 bases). V shed 11 bases and J shed 8 bases, with 13 bases lying between them. The CDR3 covers 11 residues. Germline V gene sequence: CDR1 LGHNT, CDR2 FRNRAP.

This chain links TRBV5-1 with TRBJ1-1; 7 bases agree with TRBD1. V was clipped by 4 bases and J by 6 bases; unmatched bases: 6. Germline V lookup: CDR1 SGHRS, CDR2 YFSETQ. The CDR3 covers 13 residues. The DNA of the CDR3 is TGCGCCAGCAGCAATCCGGACAGGTCTGAAGCTTTCTTT. This translates into CASSNPDRSEAFF.

The V and J genes are TRBV27 and TRBJ2-1; no clear D. The CDR3 runs to 11 residues. V was trimmed by 3 bases and J by 6 bases, leaving 3 bases between them. Per germline, CDR1 MNHEY and CDR2 SMNVEV (reference sequence). The CDR3 loop reads CASSFGNEQFF. The CDR3 DNA reads as TGTGCCAGCAGTTTCGGCAATGAGCAGTTCTTC.

The chain uses TRBV27 and TRBJ1-5; D remains unclear. Trimming removed 3 bases at V and 0 bases at J, with 6 bases between. The CDR3 length is 14 residues. Germline V lookup: CDR1 MNHEY, CDR2 SMNVEV (reference sequence). The chain's CDR3 is CASSLQVSNQPQHF. The CDR3 DNA sequence: TGTGCCAGCAGTTTGCAGGTTAGCAATCAGCCCCAGCATTTT.

The chain links TRBV30 to TRBJ1-1; TRBD1 might be the D (5 bases). CDR3 size: 13 residues. Trimming removed 4 bases from V and 0 bases from J, with 9 bases in between. The germline V gene encodes CDR1 GTSNPN and CDR2 SVGIG (reference sequence). In nucleotides, the CDR3 is TGTGCCTGGACAGGGTGGATGAACACTGAAGCTTTCTTT. Translating gives CAWTGWMNTEAFF.